The entry that follows covers one TCR beta chain sequence. Its cognate antigen is unknown. The data were taken from a study of OX40 agonist ivuxolimab in advanced cancers. As for the study in general: The dose-escalation cohort was about 83% male, with a mean age of about 60 years, ranging roughly 23 to 79.

The V gene's germline CDR1 is SGHTA and CDR2 FQGNSA. V lost 5 bases and J lost 0, with 14 bases in between. The CDR3 runs to 15 residues. Study-wide results and limits: Clonal expansion in partial responders at 0.1-3.0 mg/kg ranked among the lowest.

The data were produced by immunoSEQ multiplex PCR, yet TCRdb's version contains in-frame clones alone and is incomplete. The sample includes 80,000 to 95,000 clones, about 89% of them seen just once. The material was CD4+ or CD8+ T cells sorted from blood, obtained in a trial of the OX40 agonist ivuxolimab. The V and J genes are TRBV7-2 and TRBJ2-7; D may correspond to TRBD1 or TRBD2 (5 bases each). The receptor comes from an adult with an advanced solid tumor such as melanoma, head and neck, liver or kidney cancer. The CDR3 nucleotides are TGTGCCAGCAGCGCCTTTAGGGGAGCCTCCTACGAGCAGTACTTC. Translating gives CASSAFRGASYEQYF.